The sequence of this T cell receptor (beta chain) was determined in a study of spatial heterogeneity in lung cancer. Background on the study: The 70 or so donors had untreated early-stage non-small cell lung cancer.

This clonotype was counted many times. Antigen: not known. Time point noted: blood at routine non-recurrence follow-up after resection. Whole RNA from tumor, nontumor lung or frozen PBMC was sequenced unsorted. Germline assignment: CDR1 MNHEY and CDR2 SVGAGI. The CDR3 is 16 amino acids. Unmatched junction bases numbered 10, after V lost 8 bases and J lost 0 bases. TCRdb ran MiXCR on the 5' RACE reads and lists one entry per CDR3 protein. The sample holds around 110,000 distinct CDR3 sequences, 12% seen once. Findings of the study overall: Resection blood, more than follow-up blood, showed ubiquitous expanded tumor TCRs.

The source is a male donor with early-stage non-small cell lung cancer. The sample here was PBMCs, taken at follow-up. The chain has TRBV6-5 and TRBJ1-5; 7 bases align to TRBD1. The CDR3 region is CASRETGTYSNQPQHF. Here the CDR3 DNA reads TGTGCCAGCCGAGAGACAGGGACCTATAGCAATCAGCCCCAGCATTTT.